The 30 T cell receptor beta chains in this list originate from one sample, sequenced in a study of T cell responses to AZD1222 COVID-19 vaccine. The table came from immunoSEQ multiplex PCR; TCRdb's copy has only in-frame clones and leaves some out. There are about 110,000 clones in the sample; 92% occur only once, and roughly 7.8% lies in the top ten. Sequenced material: peripheral blood, taken on day 0 of AZD1222 vaccination. These TCRs come from an adult in good health.

The genes are TRBV11-3 and TRBJ2-3; 12 nucleotides match TRBD2. The CDR3 consists of 15 residues. Germline-derived CDR1 and CDR2 are SGHNT and YENEEA. J lost 6 bases, V lost 5 bases, and 6 bases had no gene match. Written as DNA, the CDR3 is TGTGCCAGCAGCCGGCTAGCGGGGGGGCTGGATACGCAGTATTTT. Its translation: CASSRLAGGLDTQYF. Supplemented by reference TRBV11-3 and TRBJ2-3, the full variable domain reads EAGVVQSPRYKIIEKKQPVAFWCNPISGHNTLYWYLQNLGQGPELLIRYENEEAVDDSQLPKDRFSAERLKGVDSTLKIQPAELGDSAVYLCASSRLAGGLDTQYFGPGTRLTVL.

The chain has TRBV30 and TRBJ1-1, with TRBD1 matching 10 bases. V shed 0 bases, J shed 5 bases, and the junction held 9 bases outside the gene matches. CDR1 is GTSNPN, CDR2 SVGIG, per germline (reference sequence). The CDR3 is 16 amino acids. In nucleotides, the CDR3 is TGTGCCTGGAGTGTACCCAGGACAGGGGGTGGAACTGAAGCTTTCTTT. This gives the protein CAWSVPRTGGGTEAFF.

The rearrangement joins TRBV20-1 to TRBJ2-3; D is undetermined. Germline lookup yields CDR1 DFQATT and CDR2 SNEGSKA (reference sequence). V lost 4 bases to trimming and J lost 5 bases, with 4 bases between them. This CDR3 contains 10 residues. CDR3 nucleotides: TGCAGTGCTAATAGAGATACGCAGTATTTT. Its protein is CSANRDTQYF.

The rearrangement joins TRBV6-5 to TRBJ2-7; D may be TRBD2 (5 bases). Per the germline V gene, CDR1 is MNHEY and CDR2 is SVGAGI. Trimming took 5 bases from V and 3 from J, leaving 14 bases between them. There are 14 residues in the CDR3. CDR3 region: CASSRVEGSYEQYF. As DNA, the CDR3 is TGTGCCAGCAGTCGGGTAGAGGGCAGCTACGAGCAGTACTTC.

J is TRBJ1-1 and V is TRBV30; unclear D gene. Germline CDR1 reads GTSNPN; CDR2 reads SVGIG (reference sequence). This CDR3 region has 13 residues. V dropped 1 base and J dropped 0 bases, with 6 bases sitting between them. The CDR3 loop reads CAWSDGVNTEAFF. CDR3 nucleotide sequence: TGTGCCTGGAGTGATGGGGTGAACACTGAAGCTTTCTTT.

The genes are TRBV18 and TRBJ2-3, with 14 bases aligning to TRBD2. The CDR3 runs to 18 residues. J gave up 0 bases and V 3 bases, and 5 bases lay outside the gene matches. From germline, CDR1 is KGHSH and CDR2 LQKENI. Written as DNA, the CDR3 is TGTGCCAGCTCACCCGGACTAGCGGGGGGTTCTAGCACAGATACGCAGTATTTT. Its protein product is CASSPGLAGGSSTDTQYF. Based on the CDR3 plus reference TRBV18 and TRBJ2-3, the full variable domain is NAGVMQNPRHLVRRRGQEARLRCSPMKGHSHVYWYRQLPEEGLKFMVYLQKENIIDESGMPKERFSAEFPKEGPSILRIQQVVRGDSAAYFCASSPGLAGGSSTDTQYFGPGTRLTVL.

V gene TRBV19 combines with J gene TRBJ1-1, with a possible D match to TRBD1 (6 bases). The CDR3 is 12 residues long. Germline-derived CDR1 and CDR2 are LNHDA and SQIVND (reference sequence). The V gene lost 9 bases and the J gene lost 8 bases, with 16 bases spanning the gap. The CDR3 nucleotides are TGTGCCAGCAACACGGTGGGGGCCGAAGCTTTCTTT. Protein product: CASNTVGAEAFF.

The chain uses TRBV27 and TRBJ2-4, with TRBD2 identical over 14 bases. The CDR3 spans 18 residues. With 5 bases clipped from V and 0 bases from J, the junction kept 6 bases outside the gene matches. The germline V gene encodes CDR1 MNHEY and CDR2 SMNVEV (reference sequence). The CDR3 DNA sequence: TGTGCCAGCAGTATGGGACTAGCGGGGGAGACAGCCAAAAACATTCAGTACTTC. Translating gives CASSMGLAGETAKNIQYF.

The chain has TRBV12-1 and TRBJ2-7; TRBD2 is taken as the D call from the table, unchecked against the DNA. TRBV12-1 is given as a pseudogene. The CDR3 covers 14 residues. CDR3 coding DNA: TGTGCCAGTCCGAACGGGGGGAGCTCCTACGAGCAGTACTTC. As protein: CASPNGGSSYEQYF.

The chain couples TRBV2 to TRBJ2-4, with unresolved D. This CDR3 is built from 15 residues. Germline-derived CDR1 and CDR2 are SNHLY and FYNNEI. The germline V and J ends were trimmed by 3 bases and 7 bases, with 16 bases remaining between them. CDR3 DNA sequence: TGTGCCAGCAGTGATTACCAGGTTATGAGTAACATTCAGTACTTC. Translated: CASSDYQVMSNIQYF.

The chain carries TRBV27 and TRBJ2-7; weak D call: TRBD2 (6 bases). CDR1 MNHEY and CDR2 SMNVEV come from the germline V gene (reference sequence). V lost 6 bases to trimming and J lost 2 bases, with 11 bases between them. The CDR3 consists of 13 residues. CDR3 region: CASSRGTTYEQYF. Written as DNA, the CDR3 is TGTGCCAGCAGCCGGGGGACCACCTACGAGCAGTACTTC.

The V and J genes are TRBV6-1 and TRBJ2-3; D possibly matches TRBD1 or TRBD2 (5 bases each). CDR1 and CDR2 (germline): MNHNS, SASEGT. This CDR3 is 15 amino acids long. Trimming cost V 1 base and J 2 bases, with 10 bases left between them. The CDR3 DNA is TGTGCCAGCAGTGAAGGATGGGGGATCACAGATACGCAGTATTTT. Encoded protein: CASSEGWGITDTQYF.

The V gene is TRBV19, the J gene TRBJ2-6; TRBD1 matches at 7 bases. The germline CDR1 and CDR2 sequences are LNHDA and SQIVND (reference sequence). V lost 6 bases and J lost 2; bases outside the gene matches: 1. There are 14 residues in the CDR3. CDR3 loop: CASSDRAGANVLTF. CDR3 nucleotide sequence: TGTGCCAGTAGCGACAGGGCTGGGGCCAACGTCCTGACTTTC. The complete variable domain, with remaining parts taken from reference TRBV19 and TRBJ2-6, reads DGGITQSPKYLFRKEGQNVTLSCEQNLNHDAMYWYRQDPGQGLRLIYYSQIVNDFQKGDIAEGYSVSREKKESFPLTVTSAQKNPTAFYLCASSDRAGANVLTFGAGSRLTVL.

The V call is TRBV18, the J call TRBJ2-3; 9 bases fit TRBD1. This CDR3 contains 15 residues. Germline V gene sequence: CDR1 KGHSH, CDR2 LQKENI. After removal of 6 bases from V and 2 bases from J, the junction contained 6 bases not matched to a gene. CDR3 residues: CASSPGTGYTDTQYF. The CDR3, as DNA: TGTGCCAGCTCGCCCGGGACAGGGTACACAGATACGCAGTATTTT. The complete variable domain, with remaining parts taken from reference TRBV18 and TRBJ2-3, reads NAGVMQNPRHLVRRRGQEARLRCSPMKGHSHVYWYRQLPEEGLKFMVYLQKENIIDESGMPKERFSAEFPKEGPSILRIQQVVRGDSAAYFCASSPGTGYTDTQYFGPGTRLTVL.

This sequence joins TRBV18 and TRBJ1-1, with D uncertain. Germline V gene lookup returns CDR1 KGHSH and CDR2 LQKENI. Trimming cost V 3 bases and J 0 bases, with 14 bases left between them. The CDR3 runs 16 residues. CDR3 region: CASSPFETDMNTEAFF. CDR3 in DNA: TGTGCCAGCTCACCGTTCGAGACCGACATGAACACTGAAGCTTTCTTT.

The rearrangement uses TRBV5-4 and TRBJ2-5, with a tentative D call TRBD2 (7 bases). V was pared by 7 bases and J by 2 bases, with 12 bases between. The germline V gene has CDR1 SGHNT and CDR2 YYREEE (reference sequence). The CDR3 runs to 13 residues. This CDR3 is CASWGGRQETQYF. CDR3 DNA sequence: TGTGCCAGCTGGGGGGGGCGACAAGAGACCCAGTACTTC. Filled out from reference TRBV5-4 and TRBJ2-5, the complete variable domain reads ETGVTQSPTHLIKTRGQQVTLRCSSQSGHNTVSWYQQALGQGPQFIFQYYREEENGRGNFPPRFSGLQFPNYSSELNVNALELDDSALYLCASWGGRQETQYFGPGTRLLVL.

The count of this clone is one. This chain links TRBV27 with TRBJ1-4; TRBD1 matches at 9 bases. Germline V gene sequence: CDR1 MNHEY, CDR2 SMNVEV (reference sequence). This CDR3 contains 15 residues. J lost 5 bases, V lost 6 bases, and 7 bases had no gene match. In DNA form, the CDR3 reads TGTGCCAGCAGGACCTCCGGGACAGGGAATGAAAAACTGTTTTTT. The encoded protein is CASRTSGTGNEKLFF. Combining the CDR3 with reference TRBV27 and TRBJ1-4 gives the whole variable domain EAQVTQNPRYLITVTGKKLTVTCSQNMNHEYMSWYRQDPGLGLRQIYYSMNVEVTDKGDVPEGYKVSRKEKRNFPLILESPSPNQTSLYFCASRTSGTGNEKLFFGSGTQLSVL.

The CDR3 DNA reads TGTGCCACCAGTGAGGGTTCTGTCTATGGCTACACCTTC. Protein: CATSEGSVYGYTF. The chain recombines TRBV24-1 with TRBJ1-2, with D unclear. CDR1 is KGHDR and CDR2 is SFDVKD in the germline V gene. The CDR3 has 13 residues. Trimming cost V 4 bases and J 4 bases, with 9 bases left between them.

Concerning this clone: Germline is not matched at one junction end, which may reflect a read error. The chain uses TRBV30 and TRBJ1-1; no reliable D call. Germline V gene sequence: CDR1 GTSNPN, CDR2 SVGIG (reference sequence). CDR3 size: 15 residues. In DNA, the CDR3 is TGTGCCCGGAGATCCTCTCTCCGACTTAACACTGAAGCTTTCTTT. Translation gives CARRSSLRLNTEAFF.

The chain recombines TRBV5-1 with TRBJ2-2, with a tentative D call TRBD1 (5 bases). CDR1 is SGHRS, CDR2 YFSETQ, per germline. Trimming stripped 2 bases from V and 3 bases from J, with 11 bases between. CDR3 size: 15 residues. CDR3 nucleotides: TGCGCCAGCAGCTTCGGACATCGCGACACCGGGGAGCTGTTTTTT. It codes for CASSFGHRDTGELFF.

The J gene is TRBJ2-3, the V gene TRBV5-4; 7 bases map to TRBD1. The germline V gene encodes CDR1 SGHNT and CDR2 YYREEE (reference sequence). V gave up 4 bases and J gave up 5 bases; unmatched junction bases: 10. This CDR3 contains 15 residues. Here the CDR3 reads CASSPRTGHGDTQYF. CDR3 coding DNA: TGTGCCAGCAGCCCGAGGACAGGACACGGAGATACGCAGTATTTT. Variable domain in full (rest from reference TRBV5-4 and TRBJ2-3): ETGVTQSPTHLIKTRGQQVTLRCSSQSGHNTVSWYQQALGQGPQFIFQYYREEENGRGNFPPRFSGLQFPNYSSELNVNALELDDSALYLCASSPRTGHGDTQYFGPGTRLTVL.

The chain has TRBV27 and TRBJ1-1, with D unresolved. Germline V gene sequence: CDR1 MNHEY, CDR2 SMNVEV (reference sequence). The CDR3 extends over 13 amino acids. Trimming took 7 bases from V and 0 from J, leaving 9 bases between them. CDR3 in amino acids: CASKTSMNTEAFF. The CDR3, as DNA: TGTGCCAGCAAGACCTCCATGAACACTGAAGCTTTCTTT.

This clone was observed a handful of times. The chain couples TRBV7-9 to TRBJ2-6; D perhaps matches TRBD1 (5 bases). The length of the CDR3 is 16 residues. Trimming pared 4 bases from V and 0 bases from J, leaving 10 bases between. Germline CDR1 and CDR2: SEHNR and FQNEAQ (reference sequence). The CDR3 spells CASSSNRRSGANVLTF. For the CDR3, the DNA is TGTGCCAGCAGCTCGAACAGGCGCTCTGGGGCCAACGTCCTGACTTTC.

The rearrangement joins TRBV7-9 to TRBJ1-3, with a weak D call TRBD1 (5 bases). CDR1 and CDR2 from the germline V gene are SEHNR and FQNEAQ (reference sequence). The ends were cut back, 5 bases at V and 4 bases at J, with 12 bases in the middle. The CDR3 covers 14 residues. CDR3 loop: CASSAGPGGNTIYF. The CDR3 DNA reads as TGTGCCAGCAGCGCAGGGCCTGGGGGAAACACCATATATTTT.

The rearrangement uses TRBV6-5 and TRBJ2-5, with 10 bases lining up with TRBD1. In germline, CDR1 is MNHEY, CDR2 SVGAGI. The CDR3 contains 14 residues. After removal of 7 bases from V and 6 bases from J, the junction contained 8 bases not matched to a gene. Here the CDR3 reads CASTGPGQGKTQYF. The CDR3 DNA reads TGTGCCAGCACCGGACCGGGACAGGGGAAGACCCAGTACTTC.

The chain joins TRBV29-1 to TRBJ2-5; 8 bases line up with TRBD1. Germline CDR1 reads SQVTM; CDR2 reads ANQGSEA. The CDR3 is 12 amino acids. Losses at the gene ends were 3 bases for V and 5 bases for J; bases not matched to a gene: 2. CDR3 amino acids: CSVDRGRETQYF. As DNA, the CDR3 is TGCAGCGTTGACAGGGGGCGCGAGACCCAGTACTTC. The full variable domain, with the rest looked up from reference TRBV29-1 and TRBJ2-5, is SAVISQKPSRDICQRGTSLTIQCQVDSQVTMMFWYRQQPGQSLTLIATANQGSEATYESGFVIDKFPISRPNLTFSTLTVSNMSPEDSSIYLCSVDRGRETQYFGPGTRLLVL.

The J gene is TRBJ2-5, the V gene TRBV4-1, with 7 bases fitting TRBD2. This CDR3 has 16 residues. Germline CDR1 and CDR2: MGHRA and YSYEKL. The J segment lost 7 bases and the V segment lost 0 bases, leaving 11 bases of the junction unmatched. The CDR3 loop is CASSQDVTGGRGTQYF. Here the CDR3 DNA reads TGCGCCAGCAGCCAAGATGTGACGGGGGGTAGGGGGACCCAGTACTTC.

This chain links TRBV24-1 with TRBJ1-5; 8 bases align to TRBD1. The J segment lost 8 bases and the V segment lost 4 bases, leaving 6 bases of the junction unmatched. The CDR3 is 14 residues long. Germline values: CDR1 KGHDR, CDR2 SFDVKD. CDR3 bases: TGTGCCACCAGTGACTCCAGGGGGCCGGAGCCCCAGCATTTT. Protein sequence: CATSDSRGPEPQHF.

V is TRBV4-1 and J is TRBJ2-5; D may be TRBD1 (6 bases). In germline, CDR1 is MGHRA, CDR2 YSYEKL. V was trimmed by 4 bases and J by 6 bases, leaving 12 bases between them. The CDR3 covers 13 residues. The DNA for the CDR3 is TGCGCCAGCAGCCCCGGGGACATTCAGACCCAGTACTTC. Encoded protein: CASSPGDIQTQYF.

The genes are TRBV5-4 and TRBJ2-7; 12 positions match TRBD2. V was clipped by 10 bases and J by 5 bases; unmatched bases: 4. Germline-derived CDR1 and CDR2 are SGHNT and YYREEE (reference sequence). This CDR3 region has 12 residues. CDR3 DNA sequence: TGTGCCGGTGGACTAGCGGGGAACGAGCAGTACTTC. As protein: CAGGLAGNEQYF.